These 22 T cell receptor beta chains were sequenced from one sample in a study of identifying expanded T cells in peripheral blood. This table comes from immunoSEQ multiplex PCR, and its TCRdb copy is limited to in-frame clones, with some not included. Seen here are about 100,000 clones, approximately 88% observed once, and the top ten hold more than 5.5%. Sequenced sample: blood. The receptors shown here come from a person aged 18 to 69 in good health.

V is TRBV29-1 and J is TRBJ1-1; unclear D gene. With 4 bases removed from V and 0 bases from J, the gap between germline ends came to 9 bases. Germline V gene data show CDR1 as SQVTM and CDR2 as ANQGSEA. The length of the CDR3 is 13 residues. In nucleotides, the CDR3 is TGCAGCGTTGTGGCGTGGATGAACACTGAAGCTTTCTTT. Its translation is CSVVAWMNTEAFF.

The J gene is TRBJ1-5, the V gene TRBV7-2; D uncertain. The germline gives CDR1 SGHTA, CDR2 FQGNSA. The CDR3 is 14 residues long. The V end lost 1 base, the J end lost 3 bases, and 7 bases lay between the germline ends. The CDR3 protein is CASSLGHSNQPQHF. CDR3 nucleotides: TGTGCCAGCAGCTTAGGGCATTCCAATCAGCCCCAGCATTTT.

This clone is a singleton in its sample. The chain employs TRBV2 and TRBJ2-7; maybe TRBD2 (7 bases). CDR1 and CDR2 (germline): SNHLY, FYNNEI. The CDR3 extends over 15 amino acids. V lost 10 bases, J lost 6 bases, and 25 bases lay in between. DNA for the CDR3: TGTGCCACCCAAGGGGGACTATCGGGCAGGAGCGAGCAGTACTTC. It encodes CATQGGLSGRSEQYF.

This sequence joins TRBV29-1 and TRBJ1-2, with D possibly TRBD1 on 5 matching bases. Between the trimmed V and J ends, which lost 3 bases and 8 bases, there was a span of 13 bases. The CDR3 covers 12 residues. Germline V lookup: CDR1 SQVTM, CDR2 ANQGSEA. The CDR3 nucleotides read TGCAGCGTTGATGTACACACAGGCGGCTACACCTTC. It encodes CSVDVHTGGYTF.

The J gene is TRBJ1-2, the V gene TRBV7-2, with D unresolved. V was shortened by 2 bases and J by 4 bases, with 11 bases between the two germline ends. The CDR3 is 14 residues long. Germline V CDR1 and CDR2: SGHTA, FQGNSA. The CDR3 sequence: CASSLLGLIYGYTF. CDR3 nucleotide sequence: TGTGCCAGCAGCTTACTAGGACTAATCTATGGCTACACCTTC. Looking up the rest from reference TRBV7-2 and TRBJ1-2 gives the full variable domain: GAGVSQSPSNKVTEKGKDVELRCDPISGHTALYWYRQSLGQGLEFLIYFQGNSAPDKSGLPSDRFSAERTGGSVSTLTIQRTQQEDSAVYLCASSLLGLIYGYTFGSGTRLTVV.

This clone has only one observation. The chain has TRBV13 and TRBJ1-1; weak D call: TRBD1 (5 bases). The CDR3 length is 13 residues. Germline V gives CDR1 PRHDT, CDR2 FYEKMQ (reference sequence). Trimming stripped 5 bases from V and 3 bases from J, with 10 bases between. The CDR3 bases are TGTGCCAGCAGCCCCGGGGGGGACACTGAAGCTTTCTTT. Translation: CASSPGGDTEAFF.

V usage is TRBV5-4 and J usage is TRBJ2-7; D might be TRBD1 or TRBD2, each matching 5 bases. Germline CDR1 reads SGHNT; CDR2 reads YYREEE (reference sequence). This CDR3 contains 14 residues. V shed 4 bases and J shed 3 bases, with 14 bases lying between them. CDR3 DNA: TGTGCCAGCAGCCGGTGGGGGAGCCTCTACGAGCAGTACTTC. Protein sequence: CASSRWGSLYEQYF.

This clone appeared once. The rearrangement joins TRBV11-3 to TRBJ2-7; no clear D. This CDR3 is built from 19 residues. Deletions cut 1 base from V and 2 bases from J, with 24 bases between. Germline assignment: CDR1 SGHNT and CDR2 YENEEA. In DNA, the CDR3 is TGTGCCAGCAGCTTAGGGCCCCTGGCAGGCCATCCCGCAACCTACGAGCAGTACTTC. Translation: CASSLGPLAGHPATYEQYF. The full variable domain, rest sourced from reference TRBV11-3 and TRBJ2-7, is EAGVVQSPRYKIIEKKQPVAFWCNPISGHNTLYWYLQNLGQGPELLIRYENEEAVDDSQLPKDRFSAERLKGVDSTLKIQPAELGDSAVYLCASSLGPLAGHPATYEQYFGPGTRLTVT.

The chain couples TRBV19 to TRBJ2-5, with 11 bases lining up with TRBD2. Germline V CDR1 and CDR2: LNHDA, SQIVND (reference sequence). CDR3 size: 17 residues. The V gene end was trimmed by 5 bases and the J gene end by 2 bases; junction bases not matched to a gene: 10. The CDR3 region is CASSWRLGLAVQETQYF. Written as DNA, the CDR3 is TGTGCCAGTAGTTGGCGCCTGGGACTAGCGGTTCAAGAGACCCAGTACTTC.

The chain recombines TRBV7-3 with TRBJ1-5; 7 bases map to TRBD1. Trimming cost V 2 bases and J 0 bases; bases outside gene matches: 4. This CDR3 spans 16 amino acids. CDR1 is SGHTA and CDR2 is FQGTGA in the germline V gene. Here the CDR3 DNA reads TGTGCCAGCAGCTTAGGTAACAGGGGTAGCAATCAGCCCCAGCATTTT. This translates into CASSLGNRGSNQPQHF. Using reference TRBV7-3 and TRBJ1-5 for the parts outside the CDR3, the full variable domain is GAGVSQTPSNKVTEKGKYVELRCDPISGHTALYWYRQSLGQGPEFLIYFQGTGAADDSGLPNDRFFAVRPEGSVSTLKIQRTERGDSAVYLCASSLGNRGSNQPQHFGDGTRLSIL.

J is TRBJ2-5 and V is TRBV20-1; D unclear. This CDR3 contains 11 residues. The V end lost 6 bases, the J end lost 5 bases, and 10 bases lay between the germline ends. Looked up from germline, CDR1 is DFQATT and CDR2 is SNEGSKA (reference sequence). CDR3 sequence: CSAADVETQYF. The CDR3 region has the DNA TGCAGTGCAGCCGATGTGGAGACCCAGTACTTC.

V usage is TRBV27 and J usage is TRBJ2-7, with a weak D call TRBD2 (5 bases). Germline loops: CDR1 MNHEY, CDR2 SMNVEV (reference sequence). Trimming pared 7 bases from V and 0 bases from J, leaving 10 bases between. CDR3 length: 13 amino acids. CDR3 loop: CASKAGSSYEQYF. In nucleotides, the CDR3 is TGTGCCAGCAAGGCTGGGAGCTCCTACGAGCAGTACTTC.

The chain links TRBV7-3 to TRBJ2-7; the match to TRBD1 covers 9 bases. CDR3 length: 13 residues. The J segment lost 6 bases and the V segment lost 4 bases, leaving 4 bases of the junction unmatched. Germline V gives CDR1 SGHTA, CDR2 FQGTGA. The CDR3 nucleotides are TGTGCCAGCAGCTCAACAGGGGGCTCCGAGCAGTACTTC. Its protein is CASSSTGGSEQYF. Full variable domain (rest looked up from reference TRBV7-3 and TRBJ2-7): GAGVSQTPSNKVTEKGKYVELRCDPISGHTALYWYRQSLGQGPEFLIYFQGTGAADDSGLPNDRFFAVRPEGSVSTLKIQRTERGDSAVYLCASSSTGGSEQYFGPGTRLTVT.

This rearrangement joins TRBV4-1 to TRBJ2-2; D assignment may be TRBD1 or TRBD2 (7 bases each). Germline assignment: CDR1 MGHRA and CDR2 YSYEKL. Trimming shortened V by 6 bases and J by 7 bases, and 21 bases separated the two germline ends. This CDR3 contains 16 residues. CDR3 DNA: TGCGCCAGCAGGCACTTACCAACAGGGGAGGGCGGGGAGCTGTTTTTT. As protein: CASRHLPTGEGGELFF.

This chain uses TRBV11-2 with TRBJ2-4, with TRBD2 matching over 9 bases. J was trimmed by 4 bases and V by 1 base; bases with no gene match: 5. Germline V gene lookup returns CDR1 SGHAT and CDR2 FQNNGV. CDR3 length equals 16 residues. This CDR3 is CASSLASSGVKNIQYF. The CDR3 DNA is TGTGCCAGCAGCTTAGCCTCTAGCGGGGTTAAAAACATTCAGTACTTC.

The rearrangement uses TRBV10-2 and TRBJ1-1; D is perhaps TRBD1 (5 bases). The CDR3 consists of 12 residues. The V end lost 4 bases, the J end lost 5 bases, and 8 bases lay between the germline ends. Germline values: CDR1 WSHSY, CDR2 SAAADI. In DNA form, the CDR3 reads TGCGCCAGCAGTGTGGGGGGAACTGAAGCTTTCTTT. It is translated as CASSVGGTEAFF.

The CDR3 region has the DNA TGTGCCAGCAGTTTAGGGGATACGCAGTATTTT. This translates into CASSLGDTQYF. This sequence joins TRBV27 and TRBJ2-3, with D unclear. CDR1 and CDR2 (germline): MNHEY, SMNVEV (reference sequence). This CDR3 comprises 11 residues. V lost 2 bases and J 6 bases, leaving 3 bases between the germline ends.

This clone was seen a few times. The chain combines TRBV7-2 with TRBJ2-1; 12 bases fit TRBD1. Germline loops: CDR1 SGHTA, CDR2 FQGNSA. Unmatched junction bases numbered 6, after V lost 5 bases and J lost 7 bases. CDR3 length: 15 residues. In DNA, the CDR3 is TGTGCCAGCAGCACCGGGACAGGGGGCGAGAATGAGCAGTTCTTC. This translates into CASSTGTGGENEQFF.

V is TRBV18 and J is TRBJ1-4; 7 bases match TRBD1. This CDR3 region has 13 residues. The germline CDR1 and CDR2 sequences are KGHSH and LQKENI. The V gene end was trimmed by 4 bases and the J gene end by 7 bases; junction bases not matched to a gene: 3. The CDR3, as DNA: TGTGCCAGCTCACAGGGGGCGGGTGAAAAACTGTTTTTT. Protein: CASSQGAGEKLFF.

This clone was picked up a small number of times. V usage is TRBV12-5 and J usage is TRBJ1-1, with TRBD1 matching over 8 bases. J was trimmed by 3 bases and V by 4 bases; bases with no gene match: 4. Germline CDR1 LGHNT, CDR2 FRNRAP. This CDR3 has 14 amino acids. The CDR3 region is CASGSTTGDTEAFF. CDR3 DNA sequence: TGTGCTAGTGGTTCCACGACAGGGGACACTGAAGCTTTCTTT.

This sequence joins TRBV7-6 and TRBJ1-5; D is ambiguous. The CDR3 loop spans 15 amino acids. V was pared by 1 base and J by 3 bases, with 10 bases between. CDR1 and CDR2 (germline): SGHVS, FNYEAQ. The CDR3 sequence: CASSLERSSNQPQHF. The CDR3 DNA follows: TGTGCCAGCAGCTTAGAACGATCCTCCAATCAGCCCCAGCATTTT. Based on the CDR3 plus reference TRBV7-6 and TRBJ1-5, the full variable domain is GAGVSQSPRYKVTKRGQDVALRCDPISGHVSLYWYRQALGQGPEFLTYFNYEAQQDKSGLPNDRFSAERPEGSISTLTIQRTEQRDSAMYRCASSLERSSNQPQHFGDGTRLSIL.

This clone was observed a single time. This chain connects TRBV5-1 to TRBJ1-1; the match to TRBD1 covers 7 bases. Looked up from germline, CDR1 is SGHRS and CDR2 is YFSETQ. The CDR3 extends over 13 amino acids. Trimming at V came to 4 bases and at J to 4 bases, leaving 4 bases not matched to a gene. The CDR3, as DNA: TGCGCCAGCAGCCGACAGGGAAGCACTGAAGCTTTCTTT. Protein: CASSRQGSTEAFF.